This TCR beta chain was recorded in a study of OX40 agonist ivuxolimab in advanced cancers. Study overall: Prior checkpoint blockade (anti-PD-1, anti-PD-L1 or anti-CTLA-4) was permitted; around 37% had it.

Measured with immunoSEQ multiplex PCR; TCRdb has only the in-frame clones, and not every one. The top ten clones hold 0.25% to 0.3% of a sample with approximately 69,000 clones, approximately 93% of them seen once. The CDR3 is 12 amino acids. Trimming shortened V by 6 bases and J by 2 bases, and 7 bases separated the two germline ends. Germline lookup yields CDR1 LNHDA and CDR2 SQIVND (reference sequence). This clonotype was obtained from an adult with an advanced solid tumor such as melanoma, head and neck, liver or kidney cancer. Specimen: CD4+ or CD8+ T cells sorted from blood, collected in a trial of the OX40 agonist ivuxolimab. J is TRBJ1-2 and V is TRBV19; D is undetermined. CDR3 residues: CASREENYGYTF. CDR3 in DNA: TGTGCCAGTAGAGAGGAAAACTATGGCTACACCTTC.